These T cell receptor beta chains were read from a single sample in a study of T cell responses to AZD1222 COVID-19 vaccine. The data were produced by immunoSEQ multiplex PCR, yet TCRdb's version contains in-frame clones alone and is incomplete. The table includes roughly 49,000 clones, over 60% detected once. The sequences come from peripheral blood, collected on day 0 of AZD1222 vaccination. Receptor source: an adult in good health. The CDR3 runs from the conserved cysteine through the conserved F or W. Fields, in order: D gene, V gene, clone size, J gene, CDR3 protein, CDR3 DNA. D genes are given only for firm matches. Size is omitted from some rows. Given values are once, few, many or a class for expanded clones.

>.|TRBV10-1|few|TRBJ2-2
CASKGQNTGELFF
TGCGCCAGCAAGGGGCAGAACACCGGGGAGCTGTTTTTT
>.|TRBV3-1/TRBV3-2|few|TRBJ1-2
CASSVRDNNGYTF
TGTGCCAGCAGTGTCCGGGATAATAATGGCTACACCTTC
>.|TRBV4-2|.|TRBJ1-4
CASSQDTGGTNEKLFF
TGTGCCAGCAGCCAAGATACCGGGGGAACTAATGAAAAACTGTTTTTT
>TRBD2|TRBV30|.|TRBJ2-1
CAWVPSGSYNEQFF
TGTGCCTGGGTACCTAGCGGGAGCTACAATGAGCAGTTCTTC
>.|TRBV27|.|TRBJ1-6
CASSPRIGDSPLHF
TGTGCCAGCAGTCCACGTATAGGGGACTCACCCCTCCACTTT
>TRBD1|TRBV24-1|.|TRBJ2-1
CATMGTGRDEQFF
TGTGCCACTATGGGGACAGGGAGAGATGAGCAGTTCTTC
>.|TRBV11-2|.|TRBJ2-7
CASSRSSDVTYEQYF
TGTGCCAGCAGTAGATCTAGCGACGTAACCTACGAGCAGTACTTC
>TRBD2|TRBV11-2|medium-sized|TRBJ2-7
CASRGGTTNHEQYF
TGTGCCAGCAGGGGAGGGACTACCAACCACGAGCAGTACTTC
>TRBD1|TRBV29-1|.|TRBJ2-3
CSVNRGRVLVDTQYF
TGCAGCGTCAACAGGGGGCGCGTGTTAGTAGATACGCAGTATTTT
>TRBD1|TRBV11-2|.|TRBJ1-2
CASSPRPATGAFNPYGYTF
TGTGCCAGCAGCCCCCGCCCCGCGACAGGGGCCTTCAATCCCTATGGCTACACCTTC
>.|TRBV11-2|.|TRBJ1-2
CASSLGEGRIGYTF
TGTGCCAGCAGCTTAGGGGAGGGGAGGATCGGCTACACCTTC
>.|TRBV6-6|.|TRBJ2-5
CASKGEGETQYF
TGTGCCAGCAAGGGGGAGGGAGAGACCCAGTACTTC
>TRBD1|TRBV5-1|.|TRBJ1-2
CASTLDVGQEGYTF
TGCGCCAGCACGCTTGACGTGGGACAGGAGGGCTACACCTTC
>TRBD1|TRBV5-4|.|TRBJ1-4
CASSVRDRNEKLFF
TGTGCCAGCAGCGTCCGGGACAGGAATGAAAAACTGTTTTTT
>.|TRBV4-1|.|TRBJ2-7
CASSQDDDYEQYF
TGCGCCAGCTCGCAGGACGACGACTACGAGCAGTACTTC
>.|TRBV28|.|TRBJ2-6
CASSLGALSGANVLTF
TGTGCCAGCAGTTTAGGGGCCCTCTCTGGGGCCAACGTCCTGACTTTC
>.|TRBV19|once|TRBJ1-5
CASRIVSRERNQPQHF
TGTGCCAGTAGGATCGTATCCAGGGAACGCAATCAGCCCCAGCATTTT
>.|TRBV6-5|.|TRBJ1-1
CAAGEIGYYTEAFF
TGTGCCGCAGGAGAAATCGGCTACTACACTGAAGCTTTCTTT